This T cell receptor (beta chain) comes out of a study of blood T cells in healthy people across ages. Study results and caveats: With naive T cell percentage, TCR beta diversity showed a strong correlation. The fall in TCR beta diversity per million T cells was roughly linear with age.

Combining a sample-barcoded 5' primer with a J-beta primer mix, a second PCR ran for roughly 6 to 12 cycles. Every molecule of cDNA carried a tag from a template-switch adaptor with 12 random nucleotides. TCRdb re-analysed the 5' RACE reads in MiXCR, keeping a single row per CDR3 protein. This sample yields roughly 1,800,000 distinct CDR3 sequences, of which 40% to 55% are seen a single time; less than 2.5% belongs to the top ten. As for this clonotype: Its target is not known.

Every sample had a minimum of 6.5 million PBMCs isolated. Germline V gene sequence: CDR1 MGHDK, CDR2 SYGVNS. V lost 6 bases, J lost 6 bases, and 19 bases lay in between. This CDR3 contains 15 residues. Sample: blood. The rearrangement links TRBV25-1 to TRBJ2-3, with D possibly matching TRBD1 (6 bases). The TCR was taken from a woman in her thirties or forties in good health. The CDR3 here is CASSPKEGDGDTQYF. CDR3 sequence (DNA): TGTGCCAGCAGCCCCAAAGAGGGGGACGGCGATACGCAGTATTTT.